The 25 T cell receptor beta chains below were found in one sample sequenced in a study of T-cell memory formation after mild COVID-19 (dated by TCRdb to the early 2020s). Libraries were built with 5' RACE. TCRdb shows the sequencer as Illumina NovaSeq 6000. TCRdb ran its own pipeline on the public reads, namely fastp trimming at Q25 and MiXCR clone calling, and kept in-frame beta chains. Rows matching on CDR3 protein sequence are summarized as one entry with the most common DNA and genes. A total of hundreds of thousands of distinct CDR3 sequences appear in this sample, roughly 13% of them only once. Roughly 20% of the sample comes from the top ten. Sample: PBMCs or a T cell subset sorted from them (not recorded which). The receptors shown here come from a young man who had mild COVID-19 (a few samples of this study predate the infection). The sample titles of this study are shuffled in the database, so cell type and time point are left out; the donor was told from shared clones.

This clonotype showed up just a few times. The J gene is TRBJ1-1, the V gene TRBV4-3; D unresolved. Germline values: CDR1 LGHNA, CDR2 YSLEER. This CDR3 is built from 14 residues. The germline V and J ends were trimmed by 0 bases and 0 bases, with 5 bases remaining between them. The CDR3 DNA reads TGCGCCAGCAGCCAAGAACGGATGAACACTGAAGCTTTCTTT. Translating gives CASSQERMNTEAFF.

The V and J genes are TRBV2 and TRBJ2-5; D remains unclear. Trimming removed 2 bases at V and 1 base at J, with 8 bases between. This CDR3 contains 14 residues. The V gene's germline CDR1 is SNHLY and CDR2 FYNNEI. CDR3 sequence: CASSEQNIQETQYF. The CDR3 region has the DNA TGTGCCAGCAGTGAACAGAATATCCAAGAGACCCAGTACTTC.

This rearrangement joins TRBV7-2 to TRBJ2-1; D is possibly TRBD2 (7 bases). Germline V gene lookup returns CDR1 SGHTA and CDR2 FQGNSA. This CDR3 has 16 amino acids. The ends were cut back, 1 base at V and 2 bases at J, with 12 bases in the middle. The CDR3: CASSLEGGYPYNEQFF. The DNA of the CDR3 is TGTGCCAGCAGCTTAGAGGGGGGGTATCCCTACAATGAGCAGTTCTTC.

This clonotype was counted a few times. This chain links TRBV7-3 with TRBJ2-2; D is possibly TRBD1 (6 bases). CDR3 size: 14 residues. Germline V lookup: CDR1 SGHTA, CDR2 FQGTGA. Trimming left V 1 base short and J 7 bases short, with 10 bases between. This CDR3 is CASSLSRGYGELFF. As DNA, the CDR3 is TGTGCCAGCAGCTTAAGCAGGGGTTACGGGGAGCTGTTTTTT.

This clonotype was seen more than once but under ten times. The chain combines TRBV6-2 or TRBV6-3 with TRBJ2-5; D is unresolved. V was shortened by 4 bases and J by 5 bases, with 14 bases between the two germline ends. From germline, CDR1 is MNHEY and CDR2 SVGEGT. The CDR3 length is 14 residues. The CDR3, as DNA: TGTGCCAGCAGTTCTCCACGTCGTAGGGAGACCCAGTACTTC. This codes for CASSSPRRRETQYF.

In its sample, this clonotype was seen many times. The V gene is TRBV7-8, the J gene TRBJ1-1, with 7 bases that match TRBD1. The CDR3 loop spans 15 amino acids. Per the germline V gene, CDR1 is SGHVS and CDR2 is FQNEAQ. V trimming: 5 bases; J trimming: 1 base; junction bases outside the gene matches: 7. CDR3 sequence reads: CASSLSRTGNTEAFF. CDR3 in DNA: TGTGCCAGCAGCCTCAGTCGGACAGGGAACACTGAAGCTTTCTTT.

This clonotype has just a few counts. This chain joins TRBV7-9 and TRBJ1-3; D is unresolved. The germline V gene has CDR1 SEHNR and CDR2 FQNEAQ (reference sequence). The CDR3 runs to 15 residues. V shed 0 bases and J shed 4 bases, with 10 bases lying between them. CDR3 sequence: CASSLAPGPGNTIYF. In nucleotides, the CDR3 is TGTGCCAGCAGCTTAGCGCCTGGCCCCGGAAACACCATATATTTT.

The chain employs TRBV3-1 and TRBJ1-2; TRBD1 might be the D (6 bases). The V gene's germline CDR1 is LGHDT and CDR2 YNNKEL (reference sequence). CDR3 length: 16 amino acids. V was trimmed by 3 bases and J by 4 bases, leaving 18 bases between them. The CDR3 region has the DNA TGTGCCAGCAGCCAGTACTTAGTGGCAGGGGCCTATGGCTACACCTTC. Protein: CASSQYLVAGAYGYTF.

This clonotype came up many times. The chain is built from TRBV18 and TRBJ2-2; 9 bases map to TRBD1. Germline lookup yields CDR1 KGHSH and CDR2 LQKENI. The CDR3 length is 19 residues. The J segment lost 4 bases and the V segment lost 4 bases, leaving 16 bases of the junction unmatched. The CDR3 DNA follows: TGTGCCAGCTCACGAAACTCCCGCCTTGGGACAGGGAGCACCGGGGAGCTGTTTTTT. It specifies CASSRNSRLGTGSTGELFF.

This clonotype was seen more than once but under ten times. This CDR3 is CASSLGTLRGYGYTF. The CDR3 DNA is TGTGCCAGCAGCTTGGGGACTTTACGCGGCTATGGCTACACCTTC. The chain employs TRBV5-5 and TRBJ1-2; D not resolved. This CDR3 has 15 residues. Germline V lookup: CDR1 SGHKS, CDR2 YYEKEE (reference sequence). V was pared by 0 bases and J by 4 bases, with 13 bases between.

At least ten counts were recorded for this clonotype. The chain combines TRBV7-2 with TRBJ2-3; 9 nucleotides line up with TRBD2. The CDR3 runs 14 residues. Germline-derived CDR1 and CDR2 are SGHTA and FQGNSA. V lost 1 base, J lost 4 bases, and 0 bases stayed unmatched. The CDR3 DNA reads TGTGCCAGCAGCTTAGGGACTAGCGCAGATACGCAGTATTTT. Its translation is CASSLGTSADTQYF.

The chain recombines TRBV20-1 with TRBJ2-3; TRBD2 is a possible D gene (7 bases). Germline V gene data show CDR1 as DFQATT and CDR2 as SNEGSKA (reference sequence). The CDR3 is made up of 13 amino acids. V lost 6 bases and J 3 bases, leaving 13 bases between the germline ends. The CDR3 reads CSAEGGGTDTQYF. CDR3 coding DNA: TGCAGTGCCGAGGGAGGGGGGACAGATACGCAGTATTTT.

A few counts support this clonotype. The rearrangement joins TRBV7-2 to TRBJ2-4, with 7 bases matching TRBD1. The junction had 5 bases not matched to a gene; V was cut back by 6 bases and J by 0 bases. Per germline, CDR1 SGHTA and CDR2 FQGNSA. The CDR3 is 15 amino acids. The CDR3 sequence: CASRPTGAAKNIQYF. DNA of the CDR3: TGTGCCAGCAGGCCAACAGGGGCAGCCAAAAACATTCAGTACTTC.

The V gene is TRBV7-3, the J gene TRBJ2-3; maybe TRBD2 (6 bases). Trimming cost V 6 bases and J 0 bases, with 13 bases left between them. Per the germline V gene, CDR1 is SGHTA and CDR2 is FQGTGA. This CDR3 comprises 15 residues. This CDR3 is CASRAAGKSTDTQYF. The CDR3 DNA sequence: TGTGCCAGCAGAGCCGCGGGGAAAAGCACAGATACGCAGTATTTT.

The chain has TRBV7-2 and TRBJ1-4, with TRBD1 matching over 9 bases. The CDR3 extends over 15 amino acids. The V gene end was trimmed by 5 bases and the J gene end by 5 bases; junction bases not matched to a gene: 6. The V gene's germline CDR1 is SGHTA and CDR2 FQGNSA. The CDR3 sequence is CASSTQDRGNEKLFF. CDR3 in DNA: TGTGCCAGCAGCACGCAGGACAGGGGAAATGAAAAACTGTTTTTT.

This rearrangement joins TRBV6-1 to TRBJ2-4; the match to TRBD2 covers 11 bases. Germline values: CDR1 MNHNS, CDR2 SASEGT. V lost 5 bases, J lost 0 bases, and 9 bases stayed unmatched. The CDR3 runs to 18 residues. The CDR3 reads CASSWGLAGGLAKNIQYF. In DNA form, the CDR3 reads TGTGCCAGCAGTTGGGGGCTAGCGGGGGGTCTAGCCAAAAACATTCAGTACTTC.

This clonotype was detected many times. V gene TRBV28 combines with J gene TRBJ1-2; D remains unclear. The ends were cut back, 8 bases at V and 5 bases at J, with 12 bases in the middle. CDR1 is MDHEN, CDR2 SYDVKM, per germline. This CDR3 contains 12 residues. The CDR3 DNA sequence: TGTGCCAGCTCGATCAGCTTTTATGGCTACACCTTC. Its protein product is CASSISFYGYTF.

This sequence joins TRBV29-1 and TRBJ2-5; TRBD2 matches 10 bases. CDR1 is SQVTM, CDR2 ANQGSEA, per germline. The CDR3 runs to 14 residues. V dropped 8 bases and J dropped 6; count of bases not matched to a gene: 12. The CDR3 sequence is CSIFLAGVRKTQYF. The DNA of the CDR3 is TGCAGCATCTTCCTAGCGGGGGTACGGAAGACCCAGTACTTC.

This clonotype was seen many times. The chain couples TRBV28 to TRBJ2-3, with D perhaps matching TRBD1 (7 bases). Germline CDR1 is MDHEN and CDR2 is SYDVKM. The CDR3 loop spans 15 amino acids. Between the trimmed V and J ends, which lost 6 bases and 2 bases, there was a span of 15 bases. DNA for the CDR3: TGTGCCAGCAGCCTAGGGGGGACAGTCACAGATACGCAGTATTTT. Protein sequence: CASSLGGTVTDTQYF.

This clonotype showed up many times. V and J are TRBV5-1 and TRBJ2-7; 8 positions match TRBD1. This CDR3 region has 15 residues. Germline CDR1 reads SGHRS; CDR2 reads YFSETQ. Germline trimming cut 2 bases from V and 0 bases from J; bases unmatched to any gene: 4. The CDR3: CASSLRGQVSYEQYF. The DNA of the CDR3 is TGCGCCAGCAGCTTACGGGGACAGGTCTCCTACGAGCAGTACTTC.

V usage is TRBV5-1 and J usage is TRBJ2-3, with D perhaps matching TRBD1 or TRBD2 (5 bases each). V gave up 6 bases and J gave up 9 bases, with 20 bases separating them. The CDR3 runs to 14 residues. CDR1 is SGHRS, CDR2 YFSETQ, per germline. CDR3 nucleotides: TGCGCCAGCACCCCTCTGGGTGGGGGAATGACGCAGTATTTT. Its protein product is CASTPLGGGMTQYF. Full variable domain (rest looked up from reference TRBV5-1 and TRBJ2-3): KAGVTQTPRYLIKTRGQQVTLSCSPISGHRSVSWYQQTPGQGLQFLFEYFSETQRNKGNFPGRFSGRQFSNSRSEMNVSTLELGDSALYLCASTPLGGGMTQYFGPGTRLTVL.

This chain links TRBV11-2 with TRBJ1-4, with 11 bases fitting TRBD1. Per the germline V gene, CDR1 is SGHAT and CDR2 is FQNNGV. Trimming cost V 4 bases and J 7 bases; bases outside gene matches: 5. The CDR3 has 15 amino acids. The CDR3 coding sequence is TGTGCCAGCAGCTCTCCCGGGACAGGGGGTGAAAAACTGTTTTTT. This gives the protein CASSSPGTGGEKLFF.

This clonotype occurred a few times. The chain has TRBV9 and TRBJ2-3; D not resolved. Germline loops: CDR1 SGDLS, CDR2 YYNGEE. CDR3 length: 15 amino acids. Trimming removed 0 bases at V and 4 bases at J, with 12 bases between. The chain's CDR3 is CASSVAPSAPDTQYF. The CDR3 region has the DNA TGTGCCAGCAGCGTAGCTCCCAGCGCCCCAGATACGCAGTATTTT.

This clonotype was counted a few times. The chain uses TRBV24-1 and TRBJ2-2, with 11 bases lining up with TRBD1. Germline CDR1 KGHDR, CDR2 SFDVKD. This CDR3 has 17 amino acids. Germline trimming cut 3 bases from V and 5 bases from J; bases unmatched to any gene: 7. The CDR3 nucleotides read TGTGCCACCAGTGATGGTCTTGGGACAGGGGGTACCGGGGAGCTGTTTTTT. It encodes CATSDGLGTGGTGELFF.

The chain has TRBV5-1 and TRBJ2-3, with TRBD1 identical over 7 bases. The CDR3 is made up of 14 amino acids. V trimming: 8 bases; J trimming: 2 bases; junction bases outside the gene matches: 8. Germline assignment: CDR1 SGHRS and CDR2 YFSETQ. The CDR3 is CASFLTGTTDTQYF. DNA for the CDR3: TGCGCCAGTTTCTTGACAGGGACCACAGATACGCAGTATTTT.